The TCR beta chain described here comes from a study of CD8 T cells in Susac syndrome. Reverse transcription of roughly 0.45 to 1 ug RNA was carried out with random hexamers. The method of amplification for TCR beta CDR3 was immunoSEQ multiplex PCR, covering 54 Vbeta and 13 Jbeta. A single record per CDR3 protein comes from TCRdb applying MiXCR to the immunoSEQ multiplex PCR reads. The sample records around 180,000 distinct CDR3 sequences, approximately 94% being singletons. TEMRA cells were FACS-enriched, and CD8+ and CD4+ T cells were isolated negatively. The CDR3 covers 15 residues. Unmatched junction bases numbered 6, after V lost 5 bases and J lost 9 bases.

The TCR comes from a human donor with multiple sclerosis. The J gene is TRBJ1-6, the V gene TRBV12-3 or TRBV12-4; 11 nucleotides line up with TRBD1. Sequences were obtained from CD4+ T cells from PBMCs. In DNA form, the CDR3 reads TGTGCCAGCAGTCTTACCGGGACAGGGGGTTCACCCCTCCACTTT. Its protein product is CASSLTGTGGSPLHF.